The sample holds many counts of the clone carrying this T cell receptor (beta chain). RNA transcripts gave rise to amplified TCR beta CDR3 regions. Using the HTBI primer set, a first-round RT-PCR was run on the TCR CDR3. TCRdb used MiXCR to reprocess the multiplex PCR reads, holding one entry per CDR3 protein. The sample has a few hundred thousand distinct CDR3 sequences, around an eighth seen once. This sample is drawn from a study of T cells in Graves' hyperthyroidism and ophthalmopathy. Trimming left V 5 bases short and J 2 bases short, with 16 bases between. The germline V gene has CDR1 SEHNR and CDR2 FQNEAQ (reference sequence). The CDR3 totals 16 residues.

The specimen sequenced was blood. The clonotype comes from a young man with Graves' hyperthyroidism that later progressed to Graves' ophthalmopathy. The V gene is TRBV7-9, the J gene TRBJ2-1, with D unclear. The CDR3, as DNA: TGTGCCAGCAGCCCCACGAGTAACTTAGCCTACAATGAGCAGTTCTTC. Its translation: CASSPTSNLAYNEQFF.